These T cell receptor beta chains were read from a single sample in a study of blood T cell repertoires in COVID-19. Sequencing was performed with immunoSEQ multiplex PCR; in TCRdb, only in-frame clones are kept and a portion is missing. This sample has tens of thousands of clones, with 80% to 90% found just once. Sequencing was done on a sample of peripheral blood. All receptors come from a human donor in a cohort sampled during active COVID-19. The CDR3 runs from the conserved cysteine through the conserved F or W. D genes are given only for firm matches. Size is omitted from some rows. Given values are once, few, many or a class for expanded clones.

V: TRBV14
D: -
J: TRBJ1-1
size: -
DNA: TGTGCCAGCAGCCAATATTTCCCGAACACTGAAGCTTTCTTT
CDR3: CASSQYFPNTEAFF

V: TRBV18
D: -
J: TRBJ1-2
size: -
DNA: TGTGCCAGCTCACCCCAGGACTATGGCTACACCTTC
CDR3: CASSPQDYGYTF

V: TRBV18
D: -
J: TRBJ2-6
size: -
DNA: TGTGCCAGCTCACCACTCCCCCACAGCTCTGGGGCCAACGTCCTGACTTTC
CDR3: CASSPLPHSSGANVLTF

V: TRBV11-2
D: TRBD1
J: TRBJ1-3
size: -
DNA: TGTGCCAGCAGCTTAGCGAGGGGACAGTCTGGAAACACCATATATTTT
CDR3: CASSLARGQSGNTIYF

V: TRBV7-2
D: -
J: TRBJ2-1
size: -
DNA: TGTGCCAGCAGCTTAACGGGGGTCGGTGAGCAGTTCTTC
CDR3: CASSLTGVGEQFF

V: TRBV11-2
D: -
J: TRBJ2-1
size: -
DNA: TGTGCCAGCAGCAAAGTCGGACTGGATTCTGGGAATGAGCAGTTCTTC
CDR3: CASSKVGLDSGNEQFF

V: TRBV5-4
D: -
J: TRBJ2-7
size: -
DNA: TGTGCCAGCAGCTCACAGACTAGTACCAACGAGCAGTACTTC
CDR3: CASSSQTSTNEQYF

V: TRBV6-5
D: TRBD1
J: TRBJ1-6
size: once
DNA: TGTGCCAGCAGTTACTCGGGACAGAAAGACTTTTCACCCCTCCACTTT
CDR3: CASSYSGQKDFSPLHF

V: TRBV6-2/TRBV6-3
D: -
J: TRBJ2-7
size: -
DNA: TGTGCCAGCAGCACAGTGGACAGCCTCTCCTACGAGCAGTACTTC
CDR3: CASSTVDSLSYEQYF

V: TRBV11-2
D: -
J: TRBJ1-2
size: -
DNA: TGTGCCAGCAGCTTATCCTTTAACTATGGCTACACCTTC
CDR3: CASSLSFNYGYTF

V: TRBV7-9
D: -
J: TRBJ2-7
size: -
DNA: TGTGCCAGCAGTTATAACGTGGGACATAGGGGCTACGAGCAGTACTTC
CDR3: CASSYNVGHRGYEQYF

V: TRBV20-1
D: TRBD2
J: TRBJ2-1
size: -
DNA: TGCAGTGCTAGTGGGGGACTAGCGGGGGCTTTCTACAATGAGCAGTTCTTC
CDR3: CSASGGLAGAFYNEQFF

V: TRBV7-6
D: TRBD1
J: TRBJ1-4
size: -
DNA: TGTGCCAGCAGCCTGGGGACAGGGGAGGCAGAAAAACTGTTTTTT
CDR3: CASSLGTGEAEKLFF

V: TRBV7-7
D: -
J: TRBJ2-2
size: -
DNA: TGTGCTAGCAGCTTACAACCAGCGGGGAACACCGGGGAGCTGTTTTTT
CDR3: CASSLQPAGNTGELFF

V: TRBV27
D: -
J: TRBJ1-1
size: -
DNA: TGTGCCAGCAGTTTATTGGGAGGAAACACTGAAGCTTTCTTT
CDR3: CASSLLGGNTEAFF

V: TRBV2
D: TRBD1
J: TRBJ1-4
size: -
DNA: TGTGCCAGCAGCGCCCAGACCGGGACAGTTTCTGAAAAACTGTTTTTT
CDR3: CASSAQTGTVSEKLFF

V: TRBV18
D: -
J: TRBJ2-2
size: -
DNA: TGTGCCAGCTCACCCGGACAGTATGCCGGGGAGCTGTTTTTT
CDR3: CASSPGQYAGELFF

V: TRBV7-8
D: -
J: TRBJ1-5
size: -
DNA: TGTGCCAGCAGCTTGGTTGGGGGGTATAGCAATCAGCCCCAGCATTTT
CDR3: CASSLVGGYSNQPQHF

V: TRBV27
D: TRBD1
J: TRBJ2-3
size: -
DNA: TGTGCCAGCAGTAAATGGGACAGAATCACAGATACGCAGTATTTT
CDR3: CASSKWDRITDTQYF

V: TRBV6-5
D: TRBD1
J: TRBJ1-2
size: -
DNA: TGTGCCAGCAGCCCGACGACAGGGGAAAATGGCTACACCTTC
CDR3: CASSPTTGENGYTF

V: TRBV19
D: TRBD2
J: TRBJ2-3
size: -
DNA: TGTGCCAGTAGTATCGGCGGGGGTAGCACAGATACGCAGTATTTT
CDR3: CASSIGGGSTDTQYF

V: TRBV6-5
D: -
J: TRBJ1-1
size: -
DNA: TGTGCCAGCAGTAAAAGGAACGGTCGGAGTGAAGCTTTCTTT
CDR3: CASSKRNGRSEAFF

V: TRBV28
D: -
J: TRBJ2-7
size: -
DNA: TGTGCCAGCAGTTTACTAGACGAGCAGTACTTC
CDR3: CASSLLDEQYF

V: TRBV5-1
D: TRBD1
J: TRBJ2-1
size: -
DNA: TGCGCCAGCAGCTTAACGGGACAGGTCTTCGTGGATGAGCAGTTCTTC
CDR3: CASSLTGQVFVDEQFF